This TCR beta chain was obtained from a study of Ad26.COV2.S vaccination and SARS-CoV-2 variants. As for this clone: Its antigen is as yet unknown. The sample holds other DNA sequences that translate to the same CDR3.

Sample treatment: roughly 19 received Ad26.COV2.S at low or high dose, single or two shots; a few received placebo; per-sample allocation not given. Vaccine and placebo recipients were sampled on day 63 after the first injection. This person who donated was an adult of 18-55 years in Boston. Germline values: CDR1 MNHNY, CDR2 SVGAGI (reference sequence). The CDR3 is 15 amino acids. The germline V and J ends were trimmed by 2 bases and 0 bases, with 8 bases remaining between them. Produced via immunoSEQ multiplex PCR; TCRdb's table is partial and in-frame only. The repertoire holds about 350,000 clones, with approximately 90% as singletons. Findings of the study overall: Total responses of T cells may have been underestimated by the analyses of TCR breadth and depth.

The chain links TRBV6-6 to TRBJ1-3; D is undetermined. The specimen comprised peripheral blood, sampled in a trial of Ad26.COV2.S vaccine versus placebo. This clonotype originated in a person between 18 and 65 years old who received the Ad26.COV2.S COVID-19 vaccine or a placebo. The CDR3 DNA sequence: TGTGCCAGCAGTTACGTAGGGTCCTCTGGAAACACCATATATTTT. Protein sequence: CASSYVGSSGNTIYF.